The T cell receptor (beta chain) under discussion was sequenced for a study of early T cells in non-severe SARS-CoV-2 infection. Across the whole study: RNA in bulk from unsorted whole blood was sequenced, and chains were unpaired.

Study-wide results and caveats: Anti-spike CD8 specificities were favored by VDJdb matching, whose results missed private and CD4 specificities.

V was clipped by 5 bases and J by 9 bases; unmatched bases: 11. The CDR3 is 14 amino acids. The TCR library protocol was used to attach unique molecular identifiers. These identifiers were attached to individual cDNA molecules. Via MiXCR, TCRdb re-called the 5' RACE reads, giving one row per CDR3 protein. Of about 57,000 distinct CDR3 sequences listed, 10% were seen once; the top ten hold more than 6.5%. This clonotype was observed many times. The antigen remains undetermined. This rearrangement joins TRBV12-3 or TRBV12-4 to TRBJ2-7; the match to TRBD2 covers 9 bases. The source is an adult who was a healthcare worker with PCR-confirmed SARS-CoV-2 infection or an uninfected control (not recorded which). Sequenced: whole blood. The CDR3 is CASSLTLAGAAQYF. The CDR3 DNA sequence: TGTGCCAGCAGTCTAACCTTAGCGGGAGCGGCGCAGTACTTC.